Below, 31 T cell receptor beta chains from the same sample are listed, as sequenced in a study of T cell changes during pregnancy in multiple sclerosis (dated 2019 in TCRdb). Libraries came from the immunoSEQ multiplex PCR assay. The table was pulled from immuneACCESS by TCRdb, which kept in-frame rearrangements only. Such tables lose some clones; where checked, under half of the loss comes from unresolved V genes, and the rest has no known cause. This sample is represented by about 83,000 clones; more than 90% of them were singletons. The top ten clones comprise 1.1% of the sample. Specimen: peripheral blood, collected in the second trimester of pregnancy. The receptors come from a female donor with multiple sclerosis, enrolled in a pregnancy study.

This sequence joins TRBV19 and TRBJ1-5; D is unclear. Germline CDR1 is LNHDA and CDR2 is SQIVND (reference sequence). The length of the CDR3 is 11 residues. CDR3 region: CARRFSQPQHF. DNA for the CDR3: TGTGCAAGGAGGTTCAGTCAGCCCCAGCATTTT.

This clone was seen just once. The rearrangement uses TRBV6-4 and TRBJ2-5; 7 positions match TRBD2. Germline trimming cut 2 bases from V and 5 bases from J; bases unmatched to any gene: 8. CDR3 length: 15 residues. The V gene's germline CDR1 is MRHNA and CDR2 SNTAGT. The CDR3 spells CASSDRAGDCETQYF. The CDR3, as DNA: TGTGCCAGCAGTGACCGGGCGGGAGATTGTGAGACCCAGTACTTC.

The gene calls are TRBV29-1 and TRBJ1-1, with D uncertain. The CDR3 sequence is 11 residues long. V was shortened by 5 bases and J by 1 base, with 5 bases between the two germline ends. From germline, CDR1 is SQVTM and CDR2 ANQGSEA. In DNA, the CDR3 is TGCAGCGTTTCAAAGAACACTGAAGCTTTCTTT. Protein: CSVSKNTEAFF.

This CDR3 reads CASSLGVRADYGYTF. CDR3 coding DNA: TGCGCCAGCAGCTTGGGAGTCAGGGCGGATTATGGCTACACCTTC. V is TRBV5-1 and J is TRBJ1-2; tentative D call: TRBD1 (5 bases). Trimming took 0 bases from V and 5 from J, leaving 14 bases between them. From germline, CDR1 is SGHRS and CDR2 YFSETQ. The CDR3 covers 15 residues.

V and J are TRBV5-3 and TRBJ2-2; TRBD2 agrees at 7 bases. TRBV5-3 is designated an ORF whose function remains uncertain. CDR3 length: 18 residues. V lost 4 bases to trimming and J lost 0 bases; unmatched junction nucleotides: 12. Written as DNA, the CDR3 is TGTGCCAGAAGCCCGGCCACGGCGGGAGCTCCGAACACCGGGGAGCTGTTTTTT. It translates to CARSPATAGAPNTGELFF.

With regard to this clone: Other DNA sequences of this sample code for an identical CDR3. The chain carries TRBV7-9 and TRBJ1-2; TRBD1 might be the D (5 bases). The CDR3 has 13 amino acids. Trimming removed 1 base from V and 5 bases from J, with 8 bases in between. Per the germline V gene, CDR1 is SEHNR and CDR2 is FQNEAQ (reference sequence). In nucleotides, the CDR3 is TGTGCCAGCAGCTTAGTCGGGGGGTATGGCTACACCTTC. It specifies CASSLVGGYGYTF.

J is TRBJ1-1 and V is TRBV18; D may be TRBD1 (6 bases). Germline CDR1 KGHSH, CDR2 LQKENI. The V end lost 0 bases, the J end lost 4 bases, and 12 bases lay between the germline ends. The CDR3 loop spans 15 amino acids. CDR3 loop: CASSPPGRGVTEAFF. CDR3 nucleotide sequence: TGTGCCAGCTCACCACCTGGGAGGGGGGTCACTGAAGCTTTCTTT.

CDR3 loop: CASRRGQNTEAFF. CDR3 sequence (DNA): TGTGCCAGCAGGCGCGGACAGAACACTGAAGCTTTCTTT. The genes are TRBV11-2 and TRBJ1-1; TRBD1 is a possible D gene (5 bases). Trimming stripped 6 bases from V and 1 base from J, with 9 bases between. From germline, CDR1 is SGHAT and CDR2 FQNNGV. The CDR3 has 13 amino acids.

This clone occurred once. V usage is TRBV15 and J usage is TRBJ2-1; 8 bases align to TRBD1. With 0 bases clipped from V and 7 bases from J, the junction kept 5 bases outside the gene matches. The CDR3 extends over 15 amino acids. Germline V gene lookup returns CDR1 LNHNV and CDR2 YYDKDF (reference sequence). The CDR3 DNA reads TGTGCCACCAGCAGAGATGCGGGACAGGTGAATGAGCAGTTCTTC. Translated, it gives CATSRDAGQVNEQFF.

The rearrangement uses TRBV27 and TRBJ2-1, with D tentatively TRBD2 (5 bases). Germline loops: CDR1 MNHEY, CDR2 SMNVEV (reference sequence). The CDR3 has 14 residues. Trimming shortened V by 2 bases and J by 8 bases, and 13 bases separated the two germline ends. Here the CDR3 reads CASSLRDLRDEQFF. As DNA, the CDR3 is TGTGCCAGCAGTTTAAGGGATTTGCGGGATGAGCAGTTCTTC.

The rearrangement links TRBV9 to TRBJ1-3; D call uncertain. Germline V lookup: CDR1 SGDLS, CDR2 YYNGEE. The CDR3 runs 14 residues. Deletions cut 0 bases from V and 7 bases from J, with 11 bases between. CDR3 residues: CASSVDKGVNTIYF. The CDR3 DNA reads TGTGCCAGCAGCGTAGATAAGGGAGTTAACACCATATATTTT.

This chain links TRBV4-3 with TRBJ1-2, with 8 bases aligning to TRBD1. Trimming cost V 2 bases and J 4 bases; bases outside gene matches: 6. This CDR3 spans 15 amino acids. Germline CDR1 and CDR2: LGHNA and YSLEER. This CDR3 reads CASSQTGGLFYGYTF. The CDR3 nucleotides read TGCGCCAGCAGCCAAACAGGGGGACTTTTCTATGGCTACACCTTC.

This chain links TRBV29-1 with TRBJ2-7, with D possibly being TRBD1 (5 bases). V was cut by 2 bases and J by 3 bases, with 11 bases left in between. Germline assignment: CDR1 SQVTM and CDR2 ANQGSEA. The CDR3 has 13 residues. The CDR3 reads CSVEQDRGYEQYF. DNA of the CDR3: TGCAGCGTTGAACAGGATAGGGGCTACGAGCAGTACTTC.

In its sample, this clone was seen once. This CDR3 is CSVWQTNYGYTF. The CDR3 DNA reads as TGCAGCGTTTGGCAAACTAACTATGGCTACACCTTC. The rearrangement uses TRBV29-1 and TRBJ1-2, with unresolved D. The length of the CDR3 is 12 residues. The ends were cut back, 5 bases at V and 0 bases at J, with 7 bases in the middle. In germline, CDR1 is SQVTM, CDR2 ANQGSEA.

The rearrangement links TRBV19 to TRBJ1-5; D might be TRBD1 (5 bases). CDR3 length: 13 residues. The ends were cut back, 2 bases at V and 5 bases at J, with 7 bases in the middle. Germline lookup yields CDR1 LNHDA and CDR2 SQIVND (reference sequence). The DNA for the CDR3 is TGTGCCAGTAGTATAAGCAGGGATCAGCCCCAGCATTTT. Translation gives CASSISRDQPQHF.

The chain recombines TRBV4-1 with TRBJ2-7; TRBD1 matches 9 bases. The CDR3 is made up of 18 amino acids. Per the germline V gene, CDR1 is MGHRA and CDR2 is YSYEKL. Trimming took 1 base from V and 5 from J; bases not matched to a gene: 15. DNA for the CDR3: TGCGCCAGCAGCCAAGTCTTTCGTACCGGGACAGGGTCTCACGAGCAGTACTTC. This encodes CASSQVFRTGTGSHEQYF.

The CDR3 coding sequence is TGCGCCAGCAGCGGGGGACAGTCGAACACCGGGGAGCTGTTTTTT. Its translation: CASSGGQSNTGELFF. The chain recombines TRBV5-1 with TRBJ2-2; 7 positions match TRBD1. Germline-derived CDR1 and CDR2 are SGHRS and YFSETQ. Trimming cost V 4 bases and J 0 bases; bases outside gene matches: 3. The CDR3 has 15 amino acids.

The V call is TRBV2, the J call TRBJ2-1, with 7 bases lining up with TRBD2. The length of the CDR3 is 12 residues. The V gene end was trimmed by 6 bases and the J gene end by 4 bases; junction bases not matched to a gene: 0. Germline assignment: CDR1 SNHLY and CDR2 FYNNEI. CDR3 protein: CASRGGYNEQFF. CDR3 DNA: TGTGCCAGCAGGGGGGGGTACAATGAGCAGTTCTTC. The whole variable domain, remainder taken from reference TRBV2 and TRBJ2-1, is EPEVTQTPSHQVTQMGQEVILRCVPISNHLYFYWYRQILGQKVEFLVSFYNNEISEKSEIFDDQFSVERPDGSNFTLKIRSTKLEDSAMYFCASRGGYNEQFFGPGTRLTVL.

The rearrangement links TRBV11-2 to TRBJ2-1, with 12 bases lining up with TRBD2. Trimming at V came to 5 bases and at J to 7 bases, leaving 9 bases not matched to a gene. Per germline, CDR1 SGHAT and CDR2 FQNNGV. This CDR3 spans 16 amino acids. The CDR3 nucleotides are TGTGCCAGCAGCGCGAGACTAGCGGGAGAAGGAAATGAGCAGTTCTTC. Translation: CASSARLAGEGNEQFF.

The chain uses TRBV4-1 and TRBJ2-1, with 10 bases fitting TRBD2. J gave up 5 bases and V 4 bases, and 8 bases lay outside the gene matches. Germline V gene data show CDR1 as MGHRA and CDR2 as YSYEKL. The CDR3 runs to 16 residues. The CDR3 DNA reads as TGCGCCAGCAGCCCCCTAGCGGGAGATTTTGACAATGAGCAGTTCTTC. Translation gives CASSPLAGDFDNEQFF.

The chain employs TRBV5-1 and TRBJ2-1; the match to TRBD1 covers 7 bases. CDR1 SGHRS and CDR2 YFSETQ come from the germline V gene. This CDR3 has 12 amino acids. V gave up 8 bases and J gave up 6 bases; unmatched junction bases: 5. CDR3 coding DNA: TGCGCCAGTGCCAACAGGGGCAATGAGCAGTTCTTC. Translation gives CASANRGNEQFF.

The chain employs TRBV13 and TRBJ2-2; D uncertain. Trimming shortened V by 4 bases and J by 5 bases, and 11 bases separated the two germline ends. This CDR3 contains 14 residues. Per the germline V gene, CDR1 is PRHDT and CDR2 is FYEKMQ (reference sequence). The CDR3, as DNA: TGTGCCAGCAGCTCGCACCCCGGGACCGGGGAGCTGTTTTTT. Amino acids: CASSSHPGTGELFF.

This chain uses TRBV28 with TRBJ2-2, with 8 bases matching TRBD1. The CDR3 totals 17 residues. From germline, CDR1 is MDHEN and CDR2 SYDVKM. The ends lost 7 bases at V and 3 bases at J; junction bases unmatched: 13. CDR3 in amino acids: CASTMTGVRRHTGELFF. Here the CDR3 DNA reads TGTGCCAGCACCATGACAGGGGTCCGTAGGCACACCGGGGAGCTGTTTTTT.

The V and J genes are TRBV7-8 and TRBJ2-1; the D gene is possibly TRBD2 (5 bases). CDR3 size: 21 residues. V was trimmed by 5 bases and J by 3 bases, leaving 32 bases between them. Germline lookup yields CDR1 SGHVS and CDR2 FQNEAQ. CDR3 sequence reads: CASSPHRIPKPKRLNYNEQFF. CDR3 DNA: TGTGCCAGCAGCCCCCATAGAATACCTAAACCGAAAAGACTAAACTACAATGAGCAGTTCTTC.

The rearrangement links TRBV2 to TRBJ1-4, with 7 bases lining up with TRBD1. This CDR3 region has 13 residues. V shed 6 bases, J shed 5 bases, and the junction held 3 bases outside the gene matches. Germline V lookup: CDR1 SNHLY, CDR2 FYNNEI. The CDR3 is CASRIQGNEKLFF. The CDR3 region has the DNA TGTGCCAGCAGGATACAGGGGAATGAAAAACTGTTTTTT. The full variable domain, completed using reference TRBV2 and TRBJ1-4, is EPEVTQTPSHQVTQMGQEVILRCVPISNHLYFYWYRQILGQKVEFLVSFYNNEISEKSEIFDDQFSVERPDGSNFTLKIRSTKLEDSAMYFCASRIQGNEKLFFGSGTQLSVL.

The gene calls are TRBV28 and TRBJ2-7, with 8 positions matching TRBD1. Germline CDR1 reads MDHEN; CDR2 reads SYDVKM. The CDR3 contains 14 residues. Trimming at V came to 4 bases and at J to 4 bases, leaving 6 bases not matched to a gene. CDR3 region: CASSYLNRGYEQYF. Written as DNA, the CDR3 is TGTGCCAGCAGTTACCTCAACAGGGGGTACGAGCAGTACTTC.

The V gene is TRBV19, the J gene TRBJ2-2; D remains unclear. V was shortened by 5 bases and J by 8 bases, with 15 bases between the two germline ends. The CDR3 has 14 residues. CDR1 and CDR2 from the germline V gene are LNHDA and SQIVND (reference sequence). CDR3 in DNA: TGTGCCAGTAGTCCCCGACACGCCAGAGGGGAGCTGTTTTTT. Translation: CASSPRHARGELFF.

V and J are TRBV6-6 and TRBJ2-6; no reliable D call. The ends were cut back, 4 bases at V and 0 bases at J, with 4 bases in the middle. The CDR3 loop spans 14 amino acids. Germline CDR1 is MNHNY and CDR2 is SVGAGI (reference sequence). DNA for the CDR3: TGTGCCAGCAGTTTCCTCTCTGGGGCCAACGTCCTGACTTTC. Protein: CASSFLSGANVLTF.

The J gene is TRBJ2-5, the V gene TRBV11-2; D may be TRBD2 (5 bases). The V gene lost 0 bases and the J gene lost 5 bases, with 16 bases spanning the gap. This CDR3 is 16 amino acids long. Per the germline V gene, CDR1 is SGHAT and CDR2 is FQNNGV. DNA for the CDR3: TGTGCCAGCAGCTTAGATCTACACGGGGATGGGGAGACCCAGTACTTC. Translating gives CASSLDLHGDGETQYF.

The chain joins TRBV6-6 to TRBJ1-1, with a tentative D call TRBD1 (5 bases). V lost 2 bases and J lost 0, with 7 bases in between. Looked up from germline, CDR1 is MNHNY and CDR2 is SVGAGI (reference sequence). This CDR3 contains 14 residues. Here the CDR3 reads CASSYGQLNTEAFF. The CDR3 DNA sequence: TGTGCCAGCAGTTACGGACAATTGAACACTGAAGCTTTCTTT.

This chain connects TRBV11-2 to TRBJ1-2; a possible D gene is TRBD1 (6 bases). The germline V and J ends were trimmed by 1 base and 8 bases, with 14 bases remaining between them. Germline V gene data show CDR1 as SGHAT and CDR2 as FQNNGV. The CDR3 extends over 14 amino acids. The CDR3 sequence: CASSLVGGARGYTF. CDR3 DNA sequence: TGTGCCAGCAGCTTAGTGGGGGGGGCGAGGGGCTACACCTTC.